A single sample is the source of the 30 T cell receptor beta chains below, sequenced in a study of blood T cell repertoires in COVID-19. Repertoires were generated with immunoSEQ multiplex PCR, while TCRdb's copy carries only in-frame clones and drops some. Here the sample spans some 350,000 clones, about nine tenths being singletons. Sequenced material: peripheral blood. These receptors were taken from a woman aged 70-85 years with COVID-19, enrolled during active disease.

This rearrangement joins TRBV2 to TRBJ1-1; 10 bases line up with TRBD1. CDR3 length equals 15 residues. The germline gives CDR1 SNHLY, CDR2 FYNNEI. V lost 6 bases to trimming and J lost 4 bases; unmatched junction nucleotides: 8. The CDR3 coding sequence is TGTGCCAGCAGAGACAATGACAGGGGGCTCACTGAAGCTTTCTTT. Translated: CASRDNDRGLTEAFF.

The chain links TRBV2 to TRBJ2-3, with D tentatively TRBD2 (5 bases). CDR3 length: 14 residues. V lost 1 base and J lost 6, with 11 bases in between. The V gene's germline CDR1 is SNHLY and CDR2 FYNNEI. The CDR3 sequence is CASSEGLAGDTQYF. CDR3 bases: TGTGCCAGCAGTGAAGGGCTAGCTGGGGATACGCAGTATTTT. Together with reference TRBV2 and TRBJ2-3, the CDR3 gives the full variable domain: EPEVTQTPSHQVTQMGQEVILRCVPISNHLYFYWYRQILGQKVEFLVSFYNNEISEKSEIFDDQFSVERPDGSNFTLKIRSTKLEDSAMYFCASSEGLAGDTQYFGPGTRLTVL.

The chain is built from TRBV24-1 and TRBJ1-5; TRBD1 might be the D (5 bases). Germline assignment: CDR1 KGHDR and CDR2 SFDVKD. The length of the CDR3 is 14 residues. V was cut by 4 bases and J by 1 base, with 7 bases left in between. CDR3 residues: CATSERGSNQPQHF. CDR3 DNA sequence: TGTGCCACCAGTGAAAGGGGAAGCAATCAGCCCCAGCATTTT.

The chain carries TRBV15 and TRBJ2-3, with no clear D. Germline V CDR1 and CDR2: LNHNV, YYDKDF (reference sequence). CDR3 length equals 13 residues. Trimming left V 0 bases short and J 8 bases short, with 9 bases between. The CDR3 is CATSRDPGGTQYF. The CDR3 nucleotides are TGTGCCACCAGCAGAGATCCGGGTGGTACGCAGTATTTT.

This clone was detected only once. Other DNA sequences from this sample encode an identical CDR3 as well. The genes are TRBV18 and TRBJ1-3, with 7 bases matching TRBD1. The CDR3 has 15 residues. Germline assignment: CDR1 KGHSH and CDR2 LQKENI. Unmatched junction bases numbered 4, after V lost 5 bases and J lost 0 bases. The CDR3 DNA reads TGTGCCAGCTCATTGACAGGGACCTCTGGAAACACCATATATTTT. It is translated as CASSLTGTSGNTIYF.

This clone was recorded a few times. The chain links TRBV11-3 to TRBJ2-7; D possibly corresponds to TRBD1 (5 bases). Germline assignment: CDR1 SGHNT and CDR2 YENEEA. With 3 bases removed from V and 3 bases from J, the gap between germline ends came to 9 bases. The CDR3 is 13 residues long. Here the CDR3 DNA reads TGTGCCAGCAGCTTGGACACAGTCTACGAGCAGTACTTC. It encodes CASSLDTVYEQYF.

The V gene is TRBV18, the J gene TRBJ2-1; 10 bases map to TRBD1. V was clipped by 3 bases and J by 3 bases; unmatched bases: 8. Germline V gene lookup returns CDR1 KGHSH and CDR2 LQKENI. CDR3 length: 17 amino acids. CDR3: CASSPNSGTGVYNEQFF. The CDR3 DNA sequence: TGTGCCAGCTCACCGAACTCCGGGACAGGGGTCTACAATGAGCAGTTCTTC. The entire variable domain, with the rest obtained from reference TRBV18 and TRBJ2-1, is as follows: NAGVMQNPRHLVRRRGQEARLRCSPMKGHSHVYWYRQLPEEGLKFMVYLQKENIIDESGMPKERFSAEFPKEGPSILRIQQVVRGDSAAYFCASSPNSGTGVYNEQFFGPGTRLTVL.

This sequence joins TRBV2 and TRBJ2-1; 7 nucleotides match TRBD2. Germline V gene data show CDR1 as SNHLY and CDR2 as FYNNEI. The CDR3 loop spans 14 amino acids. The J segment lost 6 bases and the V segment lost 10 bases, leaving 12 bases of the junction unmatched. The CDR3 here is CAITSVGGINEQFF. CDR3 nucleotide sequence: TGTGCCATTACGAGTGTGGGGGGGATCAATGAGCAGTTCTTC.

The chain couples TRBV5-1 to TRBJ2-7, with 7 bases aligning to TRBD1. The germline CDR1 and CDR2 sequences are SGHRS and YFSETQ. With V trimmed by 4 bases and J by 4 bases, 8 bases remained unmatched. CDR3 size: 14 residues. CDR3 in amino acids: CASSIDRDVYEQYF. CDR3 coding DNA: TGCGCCAGCAGCATAGACAGGGATGTATACGAGCAGTACTTC.

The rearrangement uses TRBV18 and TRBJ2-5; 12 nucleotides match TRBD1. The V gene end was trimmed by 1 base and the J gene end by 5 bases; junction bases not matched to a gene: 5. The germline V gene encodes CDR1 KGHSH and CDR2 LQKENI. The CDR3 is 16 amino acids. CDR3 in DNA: TGTGCCAGCTCACCACGGAGGGACAGGGGGCGGGAGACCCAGTACTTC. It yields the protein CASSPRRDRGRETQYF. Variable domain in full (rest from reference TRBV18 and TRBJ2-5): NAGVMQNPRHLVRRRGQEARLRCSPMKGHSHVYWYRQLPEEGLKFMVYLQKENIIDESGMPKERFSAEFPKEGPSILRIQQVVRGDSAAYFCASSPRRDRGRETQYFGPGTRLLVL.

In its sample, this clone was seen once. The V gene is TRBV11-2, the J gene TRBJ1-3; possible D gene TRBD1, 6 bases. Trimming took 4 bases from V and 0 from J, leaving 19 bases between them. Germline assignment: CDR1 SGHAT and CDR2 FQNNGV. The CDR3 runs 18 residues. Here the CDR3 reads CASSSPPPQGSSGNTIYF. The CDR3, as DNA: TGTGCCAGCAGCTCCCCGCCCCCGCAGGGGAGCTCTGGAAACACCATATATTTT.

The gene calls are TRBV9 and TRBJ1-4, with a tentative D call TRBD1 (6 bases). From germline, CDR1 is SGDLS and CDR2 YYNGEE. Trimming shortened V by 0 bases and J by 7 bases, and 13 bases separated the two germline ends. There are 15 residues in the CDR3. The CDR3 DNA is TGTGCCAGCAGCGTAGAGGTGGGGGCCGCTGAAAAACTGTTTTTT. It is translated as CASSVEVGAAEKLFF.

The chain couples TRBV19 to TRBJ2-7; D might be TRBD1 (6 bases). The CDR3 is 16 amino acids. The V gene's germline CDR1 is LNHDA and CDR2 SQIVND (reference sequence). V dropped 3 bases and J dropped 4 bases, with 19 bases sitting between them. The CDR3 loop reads CASSIQGTGQGYEQYF. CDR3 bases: TGTGCCAGTAGTATTCAGGGGACCGGGCAAGGGTACGAGCAGTACTTC.

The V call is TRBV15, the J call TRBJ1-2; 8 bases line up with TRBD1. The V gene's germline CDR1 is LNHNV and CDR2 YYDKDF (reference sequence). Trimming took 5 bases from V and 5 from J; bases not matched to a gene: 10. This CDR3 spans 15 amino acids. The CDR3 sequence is CATSPTGVYLYGYTF. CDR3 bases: TGTGCCACCAGCCCGACAGGGGTATACCTATATGGCTACACCTTC.

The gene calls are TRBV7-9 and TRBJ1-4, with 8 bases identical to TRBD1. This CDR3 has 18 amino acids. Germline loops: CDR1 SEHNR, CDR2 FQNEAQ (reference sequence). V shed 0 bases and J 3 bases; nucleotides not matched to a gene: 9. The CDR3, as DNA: TGTGCCAGCAGCTTAGCGGTATCGCAGGGGGCGGCTAATGAAAAACTGTTTTTT. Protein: CASSLAVSQGAANEKLFF.

The CDR3 region is CASSMTGERETQYF. CDR3 bases: TGTGCCAGCAGCATGACAGGGGAGAGGGAGACCCAGTACTTC. The chain couples TRBV5-6 to TRBJ2-5; 8 nucleotides match TRBD1. This CDR3 is built from 14 residues. From germline, CDR1 is SGHDT and CDR2 YYEEEE. V shed 4 bases, J shed 5 bases, and the junction held 7 bases outside the gene matches.

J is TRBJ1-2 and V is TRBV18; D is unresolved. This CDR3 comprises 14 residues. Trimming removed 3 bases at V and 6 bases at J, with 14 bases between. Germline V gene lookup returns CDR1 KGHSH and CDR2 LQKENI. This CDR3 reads CASSPPPGRHGYTF. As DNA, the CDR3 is TGTGCCAGCTCACCGCCCCCGGGTCGGCATGGCTACACCTTC.

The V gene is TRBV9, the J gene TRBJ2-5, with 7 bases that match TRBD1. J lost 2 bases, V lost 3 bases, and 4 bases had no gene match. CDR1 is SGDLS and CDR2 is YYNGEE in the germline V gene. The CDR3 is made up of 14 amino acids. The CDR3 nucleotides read TGTGCCAGCAGCGCGACAGGGCGGCAAGAGACCCAGTACTTC. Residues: CASSATGRQETQYF.

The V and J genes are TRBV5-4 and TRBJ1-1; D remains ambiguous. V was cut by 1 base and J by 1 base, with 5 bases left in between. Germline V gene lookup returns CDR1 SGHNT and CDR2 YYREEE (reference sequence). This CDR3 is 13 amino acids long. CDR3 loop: CASSLPGNTEAFF. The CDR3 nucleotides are TGTGCCAGCAGCTTGCCCGGGAACACTGAAGCTTTCTTT.

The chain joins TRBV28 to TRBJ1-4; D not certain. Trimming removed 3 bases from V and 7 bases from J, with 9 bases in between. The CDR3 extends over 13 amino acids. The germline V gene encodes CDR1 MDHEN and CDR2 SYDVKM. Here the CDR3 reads CASSFSLSEKLFF. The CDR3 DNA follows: TGTGCCAGCAGTTTTTCCCTTTCTGAAAAACTGTTTTTT.

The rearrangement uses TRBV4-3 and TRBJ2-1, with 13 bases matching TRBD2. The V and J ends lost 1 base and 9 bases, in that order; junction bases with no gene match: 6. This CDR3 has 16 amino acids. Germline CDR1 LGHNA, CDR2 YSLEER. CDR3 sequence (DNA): TGCGCCAGCAGCCAAGCTCCGGGACTAGCGGGGACTGAGCAGTTCTTC. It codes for CASSQAPGLAGTEQFF.

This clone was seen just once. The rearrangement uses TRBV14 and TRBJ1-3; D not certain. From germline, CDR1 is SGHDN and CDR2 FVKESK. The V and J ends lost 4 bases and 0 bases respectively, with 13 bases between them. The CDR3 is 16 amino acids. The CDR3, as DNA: TGTGCCAGCAGCCGCCACTCTGAGAGCTCTGGAAACACCATATATTTT. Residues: CASSRHSESSGNTIYF. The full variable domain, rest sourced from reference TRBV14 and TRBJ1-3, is EAGVTQFPSHSVIEKGQTVTLRCDPISGHDNLYWYRRVMGKEIKFLLHFVKESKQDESGMPNNRFLAERTGGTYSTLKVQPAELEDSGVYFCASSRHSESSGNTIYFGEGSWLTVV.

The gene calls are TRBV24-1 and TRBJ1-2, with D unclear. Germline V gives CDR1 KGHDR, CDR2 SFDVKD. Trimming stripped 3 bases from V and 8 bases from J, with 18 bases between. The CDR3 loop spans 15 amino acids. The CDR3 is CATSDGGDPRYGYTF. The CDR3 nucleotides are TGTGCCACCAGTGATGGAGGAGACCCTCGTTACGGCTACACCTTC.

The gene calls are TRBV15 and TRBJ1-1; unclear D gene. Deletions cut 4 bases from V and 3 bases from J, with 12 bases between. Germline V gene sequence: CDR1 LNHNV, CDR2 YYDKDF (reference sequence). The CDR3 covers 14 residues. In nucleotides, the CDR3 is TGTGCCACCAGCACGGACCGCGGGGACACTGAAGCTTTCTTT. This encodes CATSTDRGDTEAFF.

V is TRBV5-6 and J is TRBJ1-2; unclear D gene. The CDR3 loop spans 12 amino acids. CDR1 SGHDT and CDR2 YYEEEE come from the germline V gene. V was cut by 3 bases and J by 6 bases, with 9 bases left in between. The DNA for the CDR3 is TGTGCCAGCAGCTCCGGTTCGGATGGCTACACCTTC. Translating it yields CASSSGSDGYTF.

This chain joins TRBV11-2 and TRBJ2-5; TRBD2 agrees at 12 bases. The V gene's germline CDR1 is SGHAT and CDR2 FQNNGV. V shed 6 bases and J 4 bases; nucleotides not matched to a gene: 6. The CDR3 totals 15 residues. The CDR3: CASSNLAGGSETQYF. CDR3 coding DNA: TGTGCCAGCAGTAATCTAGCGGGGGGGTCAGAGACCCAGTACTTC.

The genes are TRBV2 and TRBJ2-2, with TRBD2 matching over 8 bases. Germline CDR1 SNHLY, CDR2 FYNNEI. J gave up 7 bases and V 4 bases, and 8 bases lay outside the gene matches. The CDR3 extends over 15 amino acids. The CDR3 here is CASSVSGAGGGELFF. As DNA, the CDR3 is TGTGCCAGCAGTGTTAGCGGGGCAGGAGGCGGGGAGCTGTTTTTT.

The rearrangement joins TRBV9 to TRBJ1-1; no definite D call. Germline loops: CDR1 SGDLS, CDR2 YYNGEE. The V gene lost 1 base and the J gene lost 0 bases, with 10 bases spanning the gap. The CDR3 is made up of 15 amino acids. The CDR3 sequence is CASSVPSSVNTEAFF. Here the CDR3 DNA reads TGTGCCAGCAGCGTACCTTCCTCAGTGAACACTGAAGCTTTCTTT.

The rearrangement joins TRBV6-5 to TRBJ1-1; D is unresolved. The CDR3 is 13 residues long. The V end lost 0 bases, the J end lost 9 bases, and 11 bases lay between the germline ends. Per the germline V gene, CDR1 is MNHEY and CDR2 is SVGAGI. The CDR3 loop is CASSYSAAGKAFF. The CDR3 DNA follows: TGTGCCAGCAGTTACTCGGCTGCGGGTAAAGCTTTCTTT.

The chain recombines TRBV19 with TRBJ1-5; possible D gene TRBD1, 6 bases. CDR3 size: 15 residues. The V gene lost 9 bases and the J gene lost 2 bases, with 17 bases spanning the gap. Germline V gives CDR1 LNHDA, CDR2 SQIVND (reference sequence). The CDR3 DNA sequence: TGTGCCAGCCGACCCGGACAGTCTCGCAATCAGCCCCAGCATTTT. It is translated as CASRPGQSRNQPQHF. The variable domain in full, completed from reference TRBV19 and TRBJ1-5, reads DGGITQSPKYLFRKEGQNVTLSCEQNLNHDAMYWYRQDPGQGLRLIYYSQIVNDFQKGDIAEGYSVSREKKESFPLTVTSAQKNPTAFYLCASRPGQSRNQPQHFGDGTRLSIL.